These T cell receptor beta chains were read from a single sample in a study of T cells in Graves' hyperthyroidism and ophthalmopathy. MiXCR, applied by TCRdb to the multiplex PCR reads, yields one record per CDR3 protein. This table has nearly 250,000 distinct CDR3 sequences, approximately 25% appearing once. The sequenced sample was blood. These receptors all come from a woman between 35 and 50 years old with Graves' ophthalmopathy. The CDR3 runs from the conserved cysteine through the conserved F or W. D genes are given only for firm matches. The size field is filled for only some rows; it gives once, few, many or a size class.

>TRBV7-9|NA|TRBD2|TRBJ2-7
TGTGCCAGCAGCCCTCAGCGGGGCACCTACGAGCAGTACTTC
CASSPQRGTYEQYF
>TRBV29-1|many|TRBD1|TRBJ2-7
TGCAGCGTTGAAACCCCAGGGGGCGGCTACGAGCAGTACTTC
CSVETPGGGYEQYF
>TRBV4-1|many|NA|TRBJ2-2
TGCGCCAGCAGCCAACAAAGGGGCACCGGGGAGCTGTTTTTT
CASSQQRGTGELFF
>TRBV15|many|NA|TRBJ1-6
TGTGCCACCAGCAGAGATCGGCCTCAGGGGAACAATTCACCCCTCCACTTT
CATSRDRPQGNNSPLHF
>TRBV19|many|NA|TRBJ2-5
TGTGCCAGCAGAAGGACGACAGAGGAGACCCAGTACTTC
CASRRTTEETQYF
>TRBV28|many|TRBD2|TRBJ2-4
TGTGCCAGCAGTCAACGGCGCGGGAGATCTAACATTCAGTACTTC
CASSQRRGRSNIQYF
>TRBV6-5|medium-sized|NA|TRBJ2-7
TGTGCCAGCAGACTACAGGGTGAAGGTGCCTACGAGCAGTACTTC
CASRLQGEGAYEQYF
>TRBV12-3/TRBV12-4|NA|NA|TRBJ1-1
TGTGCCAGCGGCCAGAGACGGGTGAACACTGAAGCTTTCTTT
CASGQRRVNTEAFF
>TRBV28|NA|NA|TRBJ1-1
TGTGCCAGCAGTTTGGAGGAAGGAGCTTTCTTT
CASSLEEGAFF
>TRBV28|many|NA|TRBJ1-3
TGTGCCAGCCTCGGAGACACCGGAAACACCATATATTTT
CASLGDTGNTIYF
>TRBV20-1|many|TRBD2|TRBJ2-1
TGCAGTGCAGTAGCGGGAGTAGGATACAATGAGCAGTTCTTC
CSAVAGVGYNEQFF
>TRBV28|many|TRBD2|TRBJ2-7
TGTGCCAGCAGTTTCCCGGGGACTAGCGGGAGTTACGAGCAGTACTTC
CASSFPGTSGSYEQYF
>TRBV6-9|many|TRBD1|TRBJ1-5
TGTGCCAGCAGTTATCCCGACGGAGCCAAGAGACAGGGCCCCCTTTATCAGCCCCAGCATTTT
CASSYPDGAKRQGPLYQPQHF
>TRBV24-1|once|NA|TRBJ2-5
TGTGCCAGCATTGGACAGCAAGAGACCCAGTACTTC
CASIGQQETQYF
>TRBV6-1|few|TRBD1|TRBJ1-1
TGTGCCAGCAGGCGACAGGGGCTGAACACTGAAGCTTTCTTT
CASRRQGLNTEAFF
>TRBV20-1|NA|TRBD2|TRBJ2-7
TGCAGTGCTAGTAGTAGCGGGAAATTCTACGAGCAGTACTTC
CSASSSGKFYEQYF
>TRBV6-1|few|NA|TRBJ1-2
TGTGCCAGCAGTGCGCTAACAGGGATATCGGGCTACACCTTC
CASSALTGISGYTF
>TRBV20-1|many|TRBD1|TRBJ2-7
TGCAGTGCTAGGGGATACCGGGACAGTTACGAGCAGTACTTC
CSARGYRDSYEQYF
>TRBV7-2|many|NA|TRBJ2-4
TGTGCCAGCAGCCCGAGGAGCAAAAACATTCAGTACTTC
CASSPRSKNIQYF
>TRBV6-1|many|NA|TRBJ1-5
TGTGCCAGCAGTGAAGAAATGGGTCCACCCCTTGAATCCAGAAATCAGCCCCAGCATTTT
CASSEEMGPPLESRNQPQHF
>TRBV7-9|many|NA|TRBJ2-5
TGTGCCAGCAGCAAGAATCGACAAGAGACCCAGTACTTC
CASSKNRQETQYF
>TRBV9|many|NA|TRBJ2-7
TGTGCCAGCAGCGTATCCACTAGCTCCTACGAGCAGTACTTC
CASSVSTSSYEQYF
>TRBV30|NA|NA|TRBJ2-7
TGTGCCTGGACTACGGGAGTACACGAGCAGTACTTC
CAWTTGVHEQYF
>TRBV25-1|NA|NA|TRBJ2-5
TGTGCCAGCAGCAAACATAGACAAGAGACCCAGTACTTC
CASSKHRQETQYF
>TRBV6-1|NA|NA|TRBJ2-7
TGTGCCATCAGTGACGACCCCTGGGAGCAGTACTTC
CAISDDPWEQYF
>TRBV27|NA|TRBD1|TRBJ2-7
TGTGCCAGCAGTCCCCCGGGACAGGGAGCCGAGCAGTACTTC
CASSPPGQGAEQYF
>TRBV12-3/TRBV12-4|many|TRBD1|TRBJ2-7
TGTGCCAGCAGTTTTTCGGGACAGGGGGTCGAGCAGTACTTC
CASSFSGQGVEQYF
>TRBV6-5|NA|NA|TRBJ1-3
TGTGCCAGCAGTTACTCGATATTTGGAAACACCATATATTTT
CASSYSIFGNTIYF
>TRBV7-2|many|NA|TRBJ2-7
TGTGCCAGCAGGGATACAGGGTACGACGAGCAGTACTTC
CASRDTGYDEQYF
>TRBV6-1|NA|NA|TRBJ2-5
TGTGCCAGCAGCCACAGGGCCCCAGAGACCCAGTACTTC
CASSHRAPETQYF
>TRBV19|many|NA|TRBJ2-5
TGTGCCAGTAGTATGGAGGACGCTGGAGCGGAGACCCAGTACTTC
CASSMEDAGAETQYF
>TRBV2|many|TRBD1|TRBJ1-1
TGTGCCAGCAGTAGACAGGGGGACACTGAAGCTTTCTTT
CASSRQGDTEAFF
>TRBV12-3/TRBV12-4|many|TRBD1|TRBJ2-7
TGTGCCAGCAGCCCCATGGACAGGGAGGCCTACGAGCAGTACTTC
CASSPMDREAYEQYF
>TRBV2|few|TRBD2|TRBJ2-5
TGTGCCAGCAGCGAGAGCGGGAGTGGGGAGACCCAGTACTTC
CASSESGSGETQYF
>TRBV5-1|many|TRBD2|TRBJ2-7
TGCGCCAGCAGCTTGGTAAGCGGGAGTGGAACGGCCGAGCAGTACTTC
CASSLVSGSGTAEQYF
>TRBV5-1|many|NA|TRBJ2-7
TGCGCCAGCAGCTTGAGTACGGCTTCATCGTGGGAGCAGTACTTC
CASSLSTASSWEQYF
>TRBV5-1|many|NA|TRBJ2-7
TGCGCCAGCAGCTTAGGACGGAACTACGAGCAGTACTTC
CASSLGRNYEQYF
>TRBV19|NA|NA|TRBJ2-2
TGTGCCAGTAGTGTCTTCAACACCGGGGAGCTGTTTTTT
CASSVFNTGELFF
>TRBV9|many|NA|TRBJ1-3
TGTGCCAGCAGCGTAGACAACTCTGGAAACACCATATATTTT
CASSVDNSGNTIYF
>TRBV11-2|NA|NA|TRBJ2-7
TGTGCCAGCAGCTTAGAAGGGACTTATCACGAGCAGTACTTC
CASSLEGTYHEQYF
>TRBV6-2/TRBV6-3|NA|NA|TRBJ1-1
TGTGCCAGCAGTTACAAATACTTAGTCGTTACGGTAAACACTGAAGCTTTCTTT
CASSYKYLVVTVNTEAFF
>TRBV19|many|NA|TRBJ1-1
TGTGCCAGTAGCAGGGGCAGTCAAATGAACACTGAAGCTTTCTTT
CASSRGSQMNTEAFF
>TRBV2|many|TRBD1|TRBJ1-1
TGTGCCAGCAGTGAAGGAGGGGGCCCTGAAGCTTTCTTT
CASSEGGGPEAFF
>TRBV25-1|many|NA|TRBJ1-1
TGTGCCAGCAGTGAATGGGGGGGGGGCAGTCTGACTGAAGCTTTCTTT
CASSEWGGGSLTEAFF
>TRBV19|many|TRBD1|TRBJ1-2
TGTGCCAGTACTCCAGCGACAGGGAACAACTATGGCTACACCTTC
CASTPATGNNYGYTF
>TRBV28|many|TRBD1|TRBJ1-1
TGTGCCAGCAGTTTACTTGTCAGGGGGCGGACTGAAGCTTTCTTT
CASSLLVRGRTEAFF
>TRBV12-3/TRBV12-4|NA|NA|TRBJ1-1
TGTGCCAGCAGCGACCAGGGGTTCCTCACTGAAGCTTTCTTT
CASSDQGFLTEAFF
>TRBV12-3/TRBV12-4|NA|NA|TRBJ2-7
TGTGCCAGCAGTTTACCCGGCAGGGGAAGGTACGAGCAGTACTTC
CASSLPGRGRYEQYF
>TRBV15|many|NA|TRBJ2-6
TGTGCCACCAGCAGAGGTCAGGGTACTGGGGCCAACGTCCTGACTTTC
CATSRGQGTGANVLTF
>TRBV7-9|many|NA|TRBJ2-5
TGTGCCAGCAGCTCAGCACCCTTCCAAGAGACCCAGTACTTC
CASSSAPFQETQYF
>TRBV20-1|many|NA|TRBJ1-2
TGCAGTGCTGGAGACACAAGGATCCGGGGCTACACCTTC
CSAGDTRIRGYTF
>TRBV18|many|TRBD1|TRBJ1-2
TGTGCCAGCTCACCATGGGTGCAGGGGGCAGAAGGCTACACCTTC
CASSPWVQGAEGYTF
>TRBV29-1|many|TRBD2|TRBJ2-2
TGCAGCGTTTGGAGTAGCGGGAGGGAGGGCACCGGGGAGCTGTTTTTT
CSVWSSGREGTGELFF
>TRBV29-1|many|NA|TRBJ2-7
TGCAGCGTGTTTACGGGAGAAGCTAACGAGCAGTACTTC
CSVFTGEANEQYF
>TRBV5-1|many|NA|TRBJ1-1
TGCGCCAGCAGCTTGGCCCAGGGCCTGAACACTGAAGCTTTCTTT
CASSLAQGLNTEAFF
>TRBV28|many|NA|TRBJ1-5
TGTGCCAGCAGTCAGGTTGTGGGCAATCAGCCCCAGCATTTT
CASSQVVGNQPQHF
>TRBV30|many|NA|TRBJ1-2
TGTGCCTGGGCCCCCGGGACTTCGGGAGGCTACACCTTC
CAWAPGTSGGYTF
>TRBV27|many|TRBD2|TRBJ2-5
TGTGCCAGCAGTTTTCTAGCGGGAGCTCAAGAGACCCAGTACTTC
CASSFLAGAQETQYF
>TRBV2|many|NA|TRBJ2-7
TGTGCCAGCAGTACGGGGTACTACGAGCAGTACTTC
CASSTGYYEQYF